The sequence of this TCR beta chain was determined in a study of response to subunit inactivated influenza vaccine. Broader study findings: Each seasonal flu vaccination may recruit only limited new T cells, authors suggested.

CDR3 size: 16 residues. The germline V gene encodes CDR1 LGHNA and CDR2 YNFKEQ. The junction had 5 bases not matched to a gene; V was cut back by 4 bases and J by 0 bases. This clonotype has ten or more counts. Its antigen is currently unknown. MiXCR was run by TCRdb on the RT-PCR reads, yielding one entry per CDR3 protein. The data show hundreds of thousands of distinct CDR3 sequences, with about 8% seen just once and approximately 13% held by the top ten. The source material was PBMCs from blood, sampled roughly 24 months after vaccination. This chain uses TRBV4-2 with TRBJ1-4; 7 bases fit TRBD1. This TCR derives from a man aged 45-69 years who received an inactivated influenza vaccine. The CDR3 is CASSLGQAATNEKLFF. The CDR3 region has the DNA TGTGCCAGCAGCCTCGGACAGGCCGCAACTAATGAAAAACTGTTTTTT.